The present T cell receptor beta chain was sequenced within a study of cytomegalovirus exposure and HLA in healthy donors. In the study overall: Early released data comprised some 85 million unique TCRs from HLA-typed donors. Study observations and caveats: Analysis was carried out at a later point, and it linked a missense DCLRE1C variant to TCR beta V- and J-gene trimming.

Details on this clone: The antigen remains unidentified.

The study ran its PCR with 60 Vbeta and 13 Jbeta primers. Only in-frame clones appear in the TCRdb table, and some are missing; sequencing was by immunoSEQ multiplex PCR. Of about 240,000 clones in the sample, about 86% were seen once. Sequenced material: PBMCs. This sequence originates from a woman aged 60-75 years in good health and CMV-seropositive.

The CDR3 DNA reads TGTGCCAGCAGTGGTCCCCTAGGGACTAGCGGGAGTGATGAGCAGTTCTTC. It encodes CASSGPLGTSGSDEQFF. This chain connects TRBV6-1 to TRBJ2-1, with 14 bases fitting TRBD2. Germline lookup yields CDR1 MNHNS and CDR2 SASEGT. The CDR3 sequence is 17 residues long. V lost 4 bases and J lost 8; bases outside the gene matches: 10.